One T cell receptor beta chain is described in this entry. What it binds is unknown. The cDNA was generated through 5'RACE incorporating 10-nucleotide random UMIs. Over 200 million TCR-beta sequences from 15-18 subjects came out of each sequencing run. TCRdb re-derived calls from the 5' RACE reads in MiXCR, one entry per CDR3 protein. The table records about 62,000 distinct CDR3 sequences, around 4.8% of them present only once. The unsorted libraries originated from 2 million PBMCs that had been stored at -80 C. Germline assignment: CDR1 SGDLS and CDR2 YYNGEE. V was pared by 0 bases and J by 1 base, with 17 bases between. The CDR3 sequence is 17 residues long. These data are taken from a study of neurological immune-mediated disorders. Study-level points and caveats: Any association between clinical or MRI features and the multiple sclerosis repertoire cluster was absent.

The chain combines TRBV9 with TRBJ2-7; perhaps TRBD1 as D (6 bases). The clonotype was recovered from a woman in her fifties or sixties with multiple sclerosis. Sequences were obtained from PBMCs. The CDR3 protein is CASSVGPRRGRSYEQYV. CDR3 coding DNA: TGTGCCAGCAGCGTAGGACCCCGAAGGGGGAGATCCTACGAGCAGTACGTC.